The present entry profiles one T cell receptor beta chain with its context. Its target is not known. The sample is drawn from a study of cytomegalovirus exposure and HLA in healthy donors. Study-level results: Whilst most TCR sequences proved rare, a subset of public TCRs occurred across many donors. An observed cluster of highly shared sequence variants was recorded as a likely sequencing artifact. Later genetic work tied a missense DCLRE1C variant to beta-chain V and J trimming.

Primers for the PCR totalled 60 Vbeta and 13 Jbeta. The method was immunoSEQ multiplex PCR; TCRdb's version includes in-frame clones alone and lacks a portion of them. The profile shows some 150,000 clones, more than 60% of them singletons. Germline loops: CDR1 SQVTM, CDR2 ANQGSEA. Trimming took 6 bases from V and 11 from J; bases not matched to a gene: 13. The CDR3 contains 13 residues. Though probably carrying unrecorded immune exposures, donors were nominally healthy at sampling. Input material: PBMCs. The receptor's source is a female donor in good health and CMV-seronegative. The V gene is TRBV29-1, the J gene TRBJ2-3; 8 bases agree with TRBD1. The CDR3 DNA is TGCAGCGTCCAGCAGGGGGCGCTTGGAAAGCAGTATTTT. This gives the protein CSVQQGALGKQYF.